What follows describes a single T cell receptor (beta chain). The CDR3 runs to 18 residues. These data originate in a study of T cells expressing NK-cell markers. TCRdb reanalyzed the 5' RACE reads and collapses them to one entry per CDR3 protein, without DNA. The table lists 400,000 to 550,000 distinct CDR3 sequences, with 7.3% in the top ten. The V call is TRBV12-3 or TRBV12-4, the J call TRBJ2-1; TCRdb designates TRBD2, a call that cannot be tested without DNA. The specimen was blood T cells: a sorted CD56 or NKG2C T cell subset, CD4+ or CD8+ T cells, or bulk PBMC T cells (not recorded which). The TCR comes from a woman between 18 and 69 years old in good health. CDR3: CASRPSHGTSGNYNEQFF.